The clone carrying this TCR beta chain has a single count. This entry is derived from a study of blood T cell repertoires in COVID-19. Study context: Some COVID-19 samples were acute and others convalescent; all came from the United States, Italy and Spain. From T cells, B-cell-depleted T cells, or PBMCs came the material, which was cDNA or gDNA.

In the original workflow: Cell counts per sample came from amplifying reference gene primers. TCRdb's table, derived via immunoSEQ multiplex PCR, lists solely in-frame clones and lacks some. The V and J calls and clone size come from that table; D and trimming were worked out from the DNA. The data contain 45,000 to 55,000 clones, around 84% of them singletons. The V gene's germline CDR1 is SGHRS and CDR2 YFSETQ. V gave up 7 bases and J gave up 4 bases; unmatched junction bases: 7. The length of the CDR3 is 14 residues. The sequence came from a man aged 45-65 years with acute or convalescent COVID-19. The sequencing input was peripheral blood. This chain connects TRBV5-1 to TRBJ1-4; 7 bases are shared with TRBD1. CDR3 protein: CASRTGRINEKLFF. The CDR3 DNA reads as TGCGCCAGCCGGACAGGACGTATTAATGAAAAACTGTTTTTT. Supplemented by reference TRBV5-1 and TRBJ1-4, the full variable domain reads KAGVTQTPRYLIKTRGQQVTLSCSPISGHRSVSWYQQTPGQGLQFLFEYFSETQRNKGNFPGRFSGRQFSNSRSEMNVSTLELGDSALYLCASRTGRINEKLFFGSGTQLSVL.